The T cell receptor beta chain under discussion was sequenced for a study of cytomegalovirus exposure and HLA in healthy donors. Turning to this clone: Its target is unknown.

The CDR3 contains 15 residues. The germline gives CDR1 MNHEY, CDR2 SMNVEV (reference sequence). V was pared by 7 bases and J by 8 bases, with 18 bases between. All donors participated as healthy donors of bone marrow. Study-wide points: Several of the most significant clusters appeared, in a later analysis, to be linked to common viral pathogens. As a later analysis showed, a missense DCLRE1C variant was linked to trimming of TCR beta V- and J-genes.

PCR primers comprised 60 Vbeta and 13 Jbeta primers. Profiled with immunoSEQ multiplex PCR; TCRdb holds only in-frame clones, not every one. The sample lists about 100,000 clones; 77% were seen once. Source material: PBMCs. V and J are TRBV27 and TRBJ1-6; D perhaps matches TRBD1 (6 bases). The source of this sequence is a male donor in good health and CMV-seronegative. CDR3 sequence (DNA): TGTGCCAGCACTGACCCGGGACATCTCGATTCACCCCTCCACTTT. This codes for CASTDPGHLDSPLHF.